This T cell receptor (beta chain) was captured in a study of cytotoxic CD8 clonotypes in ibrutinib-treated CLL. The CDR3 loop spans 13 amino acids. CDR1 is MNHEY, CDR2 SMNVEV, per germline (reference sequence). V lost 5 bases, J lost 2 bases, and 9 bases lay in between. Sequencing was designed to attain a depth spanning 1 in 200,000 to 1 in 1 million T cells. Sequenced by immunoSEQ multiplex PCR; TCRdb stores in-frame clones only, minus some. The top ten clones hold 5.4% of a sample with over 14,000 clones, 70% of them seen once. The chain recombines TRBV27 with TRBJ2-5; tentatively, D is TRBD1 or TRBD2 (6 bases each). The TCR comes from a human donor with chronic lymphocytic leukemia. Specimen: PBMCs, collected before ibrutinib treatment. The CDR3 coding sequence is TGTGCCAGCAGTGGGGGGCTTCAAGAGACCCAGTACTTC. Encoded protein: CASSGGLQETQYF.